The next 11 T cell receptor beta chains were all read from a single sample in a study of blood T cell repertoires in COVID-19. TCRdb keeps only in-frame clones here, not all; method: immunoSEQ multiplex PCR. The sample gives about 100,000 clones, 90% to 95% of which show up once; 2% to 2.5% is in the top ten. The material sequenced was peripheral blood. The receptors originated from a man aged 50 or older with active COVID-19.

The chain carries TRBV18 and TRBJ2-5; 13 bases are a match to TRBD2. V lost 4 bases to trimming and J lost 3 bases; unmatched junction nucleotides: 8. CDR3 length equals 17 residues. Per the germline V gene, CDR1 is KGHSH and CDR2 is LQKENI. In DNA form, the CDR3 reads TGTGCCAGCTCACGGTCTTGGACTAGCGGGAGAGAAGAGACCCAGTACTTC. This sequence encodes CASSRSWTSGREETQYF.

V and J are TRBV19 and TRBJ2-5; 11 positions match TRBD1. V was clipped by 4 bases and J by 2 bases; unmatched bases: 6. From germline, CDR1 is LNHDA and CDR2 SQIVND (reference sequence). The CDR3 consists of 16 residues. For the CDR3, the DNA is TGTGCCAGTAGTAGCTGGACAGGGGGCCCTCAAGAGACCCAGTACTTC. This gives the protein CASSSWTGGPQETQYF. Full variable domain (remainder filled in from reference TRBV19 and TRBJ2-5): DGGITQSPKYLFRKEGQNVTLSCEQNLNHDAMYWYRQDPGQGLRLIYYSQIVNDFQKGDIAEGYSVSREKKESFPLTVTSAQKNPTAFYLCASSSWTGGPQETQYFGPGTRLLVL.

The chain recombines TRBV19 with TRBJ2-7; D uncertain. Trimming took 3 bases from V and 0 from J, leaving 9 bases between them. The germline V gene has CDR1 LNHDA and CDR2 SQIVND (reference sequence). The CDR3 is 14 residues long. CDR3 coding DNA: TGTGCCAGTAGTATTGGGTACAGCTCCTACGAGCAGTACTTC. Protein sequence: CASSIGYSSYEQYF.

This clone was picked up one time. The chain couples TRBV19 to TRBJ2-3; no clear D gene. Trimming removed 9 bases at V and 0 bases at J, with 10 bases between. The CDR3 loop spans 13 amino acids. Germline V lookup: CDR1 LNHDA, CDR2 SQIVND (reference sequence). The CDR3 DNA sequence: TGTGCCAGACCGACTGTTAGCACAGATACGCAGTATTTT. This sequence encodes CARPTVSTDTQYF.

The chain joins TRBV29-1 to TRBJ1-2; TRBD1 agrees at 7 bases. Germline CDR1 is SQVTM and CDR2 is ANQGSEA. With 2 bases clipped from V and 5 bases from J, the junction kept 8 bases outside the gene matches. This CDR3 has 14 amino acids. The CDR3 region is CSVERSGGVYGYTF. CDR3 DNA: TGCAGCGTTGAAAGATCAGGGGGAGTATATGGCTACACCTTC.

The chain has TRBV2 and TRBJ1-5, with a possible D match to TRBD1 (6 bases). CDR3 length: 15 residues. Trimming cost V 5 bases and J 6 bases, with 17 bases left between them. Germline assignment: CDR1 SNHLY and CDR2 FYNNEI. CDR3: CASSLGQGISQPQHF. The CDR3 nucleotides are TGTGCCAGCAGTTTAGGTCAGGGGATCAGTCAGCCCCAGCATTTT.

The chain uses TRBV7-2 and TRBJ1-6, with 9 bases identical to TRBD1. The germline V gene encodes CDR1 SGHTA and CDR2 FQGNSA. This CDR3 comprises 16 residues. V lost 4 bases, J lost 10 bases, and 11 bases stayed unmatched. This chain's CDR3 is CASSSRDRALQSPLHF. The DNA for the CDR3 is TGTGCCAGCAGCTCCCGGGACAGGGCCCTTCAGTCACCCCTCCACTTT.

The J gene is TRBJ1-1, the V gene TRBV19, with no clear D. Trimming pared 7 bases from V and 1 base from J, leaving 7 bases between. The CDR3 consists of 12 residues. From germline, CDR1 is LNHDA and CDR2 SQIVND (reference sequence). CDR3 in amino acids: CASNTQNTEAFF. For the CDR3, the DNA is TGTGCCAGTAATACACAGAACACTGAAGCTTTCTTT. Full variable domain (rest looked up from reference TRBV19 and TRBJ1-1): DGGITQSPKYLFRKEGQNVTLSCEQNLNHDAMYWYRQDPGQGLRLIYYSQIVNDFQKGDIAEGYSVSREKKESFPLTVTSAQKNPTAFYLCASNTQNTEAFFGQGTRLTVV.

The table lists this clone with a count of one. The genes are TRBV27 and TRBJ2-1; D is unclear. V was cut by 2 bases and J by 0 bases, with 11 bases left in between. Germline V gene lookup returns CDR1 MNHEY and CDR2 SMNVEV (reference sequence). This CDR3 has 16 amino acids. The CDR3 loop reads CASSLIGSPSYNEQFF. CDR3 coding DNA: TGTGCCAGCAGTTTAATCGGTAGTCCCTCCTACAATGAGCAGTTCTTC.

The CDR3 loop is CASSYGGGQETQYF. The DNA for the CDR3 is TGTGCCAGCAGTTACGGGGGGGGGCAAGAGACCCAGTACTTC. The chain links TRBV6-2 or TRBV6-3 to TRBJ2-5, with 7 nucleotides matching TRBD2. V shed 2 bases, J shed 2 bases, and the junction held 2 bases outside the gene matches. The germline CDR1 and CDR2 sequences are MNHEY and SVGEGT. This CDR3 comprises 14 residues.

This sequence joins TRBV11-3 and TRBJ2-6; a possible D gene is TRBD2 (6 bases). CDR1 is SGHNT and CDR2 is YENEEA in the germline V gene. V was shortened by 1 base and J by 0 bases, with 10 bases between the two germline ends. The CDR3 runs 17 residues. The CDR3 sequence is CASSLAGVTSGANVLTF. In DNA form, the CDR3 reads TGTGCCAGCAGCTTAGCGGGGGTTACCTCTGGGGCCAACGTCCTGACTTTC. The whole variable domain, remainder taken from reference TRBV11-3 and TRBJ2-6, is EAGVVQSPRYKIIEKKQPVAFWCNPISGHNTLYWYLQNLGQGPELLIRYENEEAVDDSQLPKDRFSAERLKGVDSTLKIQPAELGDSAVYLCASSLAGVTSGANVLTFGAGSRLTVL.